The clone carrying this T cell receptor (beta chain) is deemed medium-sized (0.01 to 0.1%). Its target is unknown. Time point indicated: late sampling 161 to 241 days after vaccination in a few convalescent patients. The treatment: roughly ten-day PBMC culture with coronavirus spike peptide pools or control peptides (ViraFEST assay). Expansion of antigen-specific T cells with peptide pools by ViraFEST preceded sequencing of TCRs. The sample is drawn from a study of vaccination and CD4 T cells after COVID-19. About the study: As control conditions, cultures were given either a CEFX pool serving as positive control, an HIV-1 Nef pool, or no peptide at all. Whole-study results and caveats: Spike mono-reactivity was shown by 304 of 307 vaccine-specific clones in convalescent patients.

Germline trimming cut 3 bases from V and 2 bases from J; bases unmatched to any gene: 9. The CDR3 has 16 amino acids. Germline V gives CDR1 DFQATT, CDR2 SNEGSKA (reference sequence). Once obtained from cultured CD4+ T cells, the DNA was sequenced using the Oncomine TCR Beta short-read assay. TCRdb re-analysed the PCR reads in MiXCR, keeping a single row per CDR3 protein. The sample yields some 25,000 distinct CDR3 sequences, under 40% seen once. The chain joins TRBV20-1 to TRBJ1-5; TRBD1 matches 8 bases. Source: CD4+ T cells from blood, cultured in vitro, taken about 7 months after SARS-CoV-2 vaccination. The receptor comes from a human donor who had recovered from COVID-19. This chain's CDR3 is CSARIQGEGGNQPQHF. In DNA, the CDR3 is TGCAGTGCTAGGATACAGGGGGAAGGAGGCAATCAGCCCCAGCATTTT.